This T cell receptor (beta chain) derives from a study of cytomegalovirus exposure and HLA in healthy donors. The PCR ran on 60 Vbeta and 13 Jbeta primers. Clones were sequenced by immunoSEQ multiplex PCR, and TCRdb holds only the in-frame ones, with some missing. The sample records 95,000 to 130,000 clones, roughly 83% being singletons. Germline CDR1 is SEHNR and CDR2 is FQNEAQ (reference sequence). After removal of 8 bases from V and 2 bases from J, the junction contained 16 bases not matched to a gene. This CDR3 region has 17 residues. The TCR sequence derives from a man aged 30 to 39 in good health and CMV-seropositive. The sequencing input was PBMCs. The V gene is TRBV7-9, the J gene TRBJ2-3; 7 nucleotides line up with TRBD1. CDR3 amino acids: CASGYPGQIVLTDTQYF. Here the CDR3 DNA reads TGTGCCAGCGGTTACCCGGGACAGATAGTTCTCACAGATACGCAGTATTTT.